A single sample gave rise to the 25 T cell receptor beta chains below, sequenced in a study of blood T cell repertoires in COVID-19. TCRdb's copy holds only in-frame clones and misses some; the assay was immunoSEQ multiplex PCR. The sample shows fewer than 700,000 clones, around 90% of them seen only once. The sequenced sample was peripheral blood. All receptors derive from a woman aged 45-60 years with COVID-19, enrolled during active disease.

The J gene is TRBJ2-2, the V gene TRBV9; D gene unclear. The V gene's germline CDR1 is SGDLS and CDR2 YYNGEE. The CDR3 runs 17 residues. Trimming cost V 6 bases and J 4 bases, with 22 bases left between them. The CDR3 loop is CASTQTPYRVGTGELFF. CDR3 DNA: TGTGCCAGCACCCAGACTCCATACCGTGTAGGCACCGGGGAGCTGTTTTTT.

The sample holds one count of this clone. This chain links TRBV29-1 with TRBJ2-3; D gene unclear. Germline V gives CDR1 SQVTM, CDR2 ANQGSEA. The CDR3 runs to 11 residues. Trimming removed 7 bases from V and 6 bases from J, with 11 bases in between. CDR3 region: CSALMLDTQYF. The CDR3 DNA reads as TGCAGCGCCCTTATGTTGGATACGCAGTATTTT.

The chain links TRBV11-2 to TRBJ1-6; no clear D gene. Per germline, CDR1 SGHAT and CDR2 FQNNGV. The CDR3 consists of 17 residues. Trimming removed 0 bases from V and 0 bases from J, with 9 bases in between. CDR3 loop: CASSLDPASSYNSPLHF. Here the CDR3 DNA reads TGTGCCAGCAGCTTAGACCCTGCTAGCTCCTATAATTCACCCCTCCACTTT.

The CDR3 DNA reads as TGTGCCCACAGACAGGGGCCGGAGTACGAGCAGTACTTC. Its translation is CAHRQGPEYEQYF. The chain links TRBV10-3 to TRBJ2-7; the match to TRBD1 covers 8 bases. J was trimmed by 4 bases and V by 11 bases; bases with no gene match: 10. The CDR3 is 13 residues long. The V gene's germline CDR1 is ENHRY and CDR2 SYGVKD.

The V and J genes are TRBV12-5 and TRBJ2-3, with 7 bases lining up with TRBD1. V trimming: 6 bases; J trimming: 4 bases; junction bases outside the gene matches: 4. Germline CDR1 and CDR2: LGHNT and FRNRAP. This CDR3 has 13 residues. The CDR3 is CASGIGGPDTQYF. The CDR3 region has the DNA TGTGCTAGTGGCATAGGGGGCCCAGATACGCAGTATTTT.

CDR3 in amino acids: CASSGGYGYTF. In DNA form, the CDR3 reads TGTGCCAGCAGCGGAGGCTATGGCTACACCTTC. V and J are TRBV7-2 and TRBJ1-2; D is unresolved. With 5 bases removed from V and 4 bases from J, the gap between germline ends came to 5 bases. This CDR3 has 11 amino acids. From germline, CDR1 is SGHTA and CDR2 FQGNSA.

The V gene is TRBV25-1, the J gene TRBJ1-2; 7 bases are a match to TRBD1. Germline-derived CDR1 and CDR2 are MGHDK and SYGVNS. The CDR3 is 13 residues long. V lost 5 bases to trimming and J lost 4 bases; unmatched junction nucleotides: 4. The CDR3 loop reads CASSLGQTYGYTF. The CDR3 DNA reads as TGTGCCAGCAGTTTGGGACAGACCTATGGCTACACCTTC.

This clone is a singleton in its sample. The chain has TRBV10-3 and TRBJ1-4; 8 bases agree with TRBD1. CDR3 length: 16 residues. CDR1 and CDR2 from the germline V gene are ENHRY and SYGVKD. V gave up 8 bases and J gave up 5 bases; unmatched junction bases: 13. The CDR3: CAIGGAQGAENEKLFF. CDR3 coding DNA: TGTGCCATCGGGGGGGCCCAGGGGGCTGAAAATGAAAAACTGTTTTTT.

The chain has TRBV2 and TRBJ1-1; D ambiguous. Germline V gives CDR1 SNHLY, CDR2 FYNNEI. V gave up 2 bases and J gave up 5 bases, with 3 bases separating them. The CDR3 runs to 11 residues. The CDR3 nucleotides are TGTGCCAGCAGTGAATATACTGAAGCTTTCTTT. Protein sequence: CASSEYTEAFF.

The chain carries TRBV7-2 and TRBJ2-1; weak D call: TRBD2 (5 bases). CDR3 length: 15 amino acids. V lost 4 bases and J 7 bases, leaving 17 bases between the germline ends. CDR1 is SGHTA and CDR2 is FQGNSA in the germline V gene. The CDR3 DNA is TGTGCCAGCAGCTCCCGGGATGCCGCCTCGAATGAGCAGTTCTTC. Its protein is CASSSRDAASNEQFF.

The V gene is TRBV30, the J gene TRBJ1-4; tentatively, D is TRBD1 (5 bases). V was shortened by 0 bases and J by 7 bases, with 12 bases between the two germline ends. CDR1 and CDR2 (germline): GTSNPN, SVGIG (reference sequence). CDR3 length: 14 residues. CDR3 sequence: CAWSVRRVREKLFF. The CDR3, as DNA: TGTGCCTGGAGTGTACGCAGGGTCCGTGAAAAACTGTTTTTT.

The sample holds one count of this clone. The chain couples TRBV5-6 to TRBJ1-4; D is unclear. V lost 0 bases and J lost 6, with 9 bases in between. In germline, CDR1 is SGHDT, CDR2 YYEEEE. The CDR3 is 14 amino acids. CDR3 nucleotides: TGTGCCAGCAGCTTGGAAGTAGCGGATGAAAAACTGTTTTTT. Encoded protein: CASSLEVADEKLFF.

The rearrangement joins TRBV2 to TRBJ1-4; 12 nucleotides match TRBD1. The trim removed 6 bases at V and 8 bases at J, leaving 10 bases unmatched. Germline V gives CDR1 SNHLY, CDR2 FYNNEI. The CDR3 has 16 amino acids. CDR3 sequence (DNA): TGTGCCAGCAGCCCACCGGGACAGGGGGCGGAAGAAAAACTGTTTTTT. Translated, it gives CASSPPGQGAEEKLFF.

This sequence joins TRBV5-1 and TRBJ2-4; D might be TRBD1 (5 bases). The CDR3 sequence is 14 residues long. Trimming took 0 bases from V and 10 from J, leaving 14 bases between them. Germline V gene sequence: CDR1 SGHRS, CDR2 YFSETQ. CDR3 sequence reads: CASSLARDNGIQYF. The CDR3, as DNA: TGCGCCAGCAGCTTGGCCAGGGATAATGGTATTCAGTACTTC.

This clone has only one observation. The V gene is TRBV7-9, the J gene TRBJ2-2; D is possibly TRBD1 (6 bases). CDR1 and CDR2 from the germline V gene are SEHNR and FQNEAQ (reference sequence). V gave up 8 bases and J gave up 0 bases, with 10 bases separating them. The CDR3 covers 14 residues. CDR3 in DNA: TGTGCCAGCCGGGACACCACGAACACCGGGGAGCTGTTTTTT. It encodes CASRDTTNTGELFF.

The chain is built from TRBV19 and TRBJ1-5, with a tentative D call TRBD1 (5 bases). Germline V gene data show CDR1 as LNHDA and CDR2 as SQIVND (reference sequence). The CDR3 has 16 residues. With 1 base removed from V and 0 bases from J, the gap between germline ends came to 10 bases. The chain's CDR3 is CASSIVGGYSNQPQHF. The CDR3 DNA is TGTGCCAGTAGTATAGTGGGGGGGTATAGCAATCAGCCCCAGCATTTT.

CDR3 nucleotide sequence: TGTGCCTGGAGTCGGACAGAGATCTACGAGCAGTACTTC. This translates into CAWSRTEIYEQYF. This chain joins TRBV30 and TRBJ2-7; D might be TRBD1 (6 bases). V lost 2 bases, J lost 3 bases, and 11 bases lay in between. In germline, CDR1 is GTSNPN, CDR2 SVGIG (reference sequence). The length of the CDR3 is 13 residues.

CDR3 region: CASSLRQGLTGELFF. In nucleotides, the CDR3 is TGTGCCAGCAGCCTTCGACAGGGACTCACCGGGGAGCTGTTTTTT. The chain carries TRBV5-4 and TRBJ2-2; possibly TRBD1 for D (7 bases). From germline, CDR1 is SGHNT and CDR2 YYREEE (reference sequence). The ends were cut back, 4 bases at V and 4 bases at J, with 14 bases in the middle. The CDR3 is made up of 15 amino acids.

V is TRBV9 and J is TRBJ2-7; D remains unclear. Trimming removed 2 bases from V and 2 bases from J, with 11 bases in between. Germline values: CDR1 SGDLS, CDR2 YYNGEE. This CDR3 contains 14 residues. This chain's CDR3 is CASSVFAGTYEQYF. The CDR3 DNA is TGTGCCAGCAGCGTTTTTGCAGGCACCTACGAGCAGTACTTC.

The chain combines TRBV10-3 with TRBJ1-3, with D possibly matching TRBD1 (5 bases). V was trimmed by 6 bases and J by 4 bases, leaving 16 bases between them. The CDR3 sequence is 15 residues long. Germline lookup yields CDR1 ENHRY and CDR2 SYGVKD. The CDR3 DNA sequence: TGTGCCATCAGCCCTTTATGGGGCCGAGGAAACACCATATATTTT. Encoded protein: CAISPLWGRGNTIYF.

J is TRBJ1-1 and V is TRBV5-4; no reliable D call. The germline V gene encodes CDR1 SGHNT and CDR2 YYREEE (reference sequence). V lost 1 base and J 5 bases, leaving 6 bases between the germline ends. CDR3 size: 12 residues. The CDR3 nucleotides read TGTGCCAGCAGCTTGCCGACAACTGAAGCTTTCTTT. Translated: CASSLPTTEAFF.

V gene TRBV11-3 combines with J gene TRBJ2-1, with D possibly being TRBD1 (6 bases). The V end was cut by 5 bases, the J end by 6 bases, with 11 bases between. CDR3 length: 13 amino acids. Germline lookup yields CDR1 SGHNT and CDR2 YENEEA. This CDR3 reads CASSQGRGNEQFF. In DNA, the CDR3 is TGTGCCAGCAGCCAAGGCAGGGGCAATGAGCAGTTCTTC.

As concerns this clone: Additional DNA sequences in this sample encode the identical CDR3. V usage is TRBV6-1 and J usage is TRBJ1-2; no clear D gene. This CDR3 contains 13 residues. V lost 3 bases to trimming and J lost 2 bases, with 7 bases between them. Germline V gives CDR1 MNHNS, CDR2 SASEGT. The DNA for the CDR3 is TGTGCCAGCAGTGAGTCGGGGAACTATGGCTACACCTTC. Translating it yields CASSESGNYGYTF.

This chain joins TRBV20-1 and TRBJ2-7; no definite D call. V was pared by 5 bases and J by 1 base, with 6 bases between. CDR1 is DFQATT and CDR2 is SNEGSKA in the germline V gene (reference sequence). The length of the CDR3 is 11 residues. The CDR3 region has the DNA TGCAGTGCTTTCACTTCCTACGAGCAGTACTTC. Amino acids: CSAFTSYEQYF.

The rearrangement links TRBV10-1 to TRBJ2-1, with D maybe TRBD2 (5 bases). Germline CDR1 and CDR2: WNHNN and SYGVQD (reference sequence). The CDR3 loop spans 16 amino acids. V was shortened by 0 bases and J by 0 bases, with 9 bases between the two germline ends. CDR3 in DNA: TGCGCCAGCAGTGAGTCAAGGGCGGGCTCCTACAATGAGCAGTTCTTC. Translating gives CASSESRAGSYNEQFF.